These 5 T cell receptor beta chains originate from one sample sequenced in a study of neoadjuvant nivolumab and ipilimumab in lung cancer. The protocol was immunoSEQ multiplex PCR, while the TCRdb copy is restricted to in-frame clones and leaves out a portion. The repertoire holds 25,000 to 35,000 clones, with under 95% as singletons. This specimen consisted of peripheral blood, obtained after neoadjuvant nivolumab, alone or with ipilimumab, at or shortly before surgery. Receptors were obtained from an adult with non-small cell lung cancer.

The rearrangement links TRBV2 to TRBJ2-7; tentative D call: TRBD2 (6 bases). The germline V and J ends were trimmed by 7 bases and 6 bases, with 7 bases remaining between them. CDR1 and CDR2 (germline): SNHLY, FYNNEI. This CDR3 contains 10 residues. The DNA of the CDR3 is TGTGCCAGCAAGGAGGGCGAGCAGTACTTC. Encoded protein: CASKEGEQYF.

The genes are TRBV11-2 and TRBJ2-1; 10 bases agree with TRBD1. J gave up 7 bases and V 5 bases, and 11 bases lay outside the gene matches. The CDR3 runs to 16 residues. Germline V gene sequence: CDR1 SGHAT, CDR2 FQNNGV. The CDR3 DNA reads as TGTGCCAGCAGCGTCCCCGGAGGGACAGGGGTGAATGAGCAGTTCTTC. It is translated as CASSVPGGTGVNEQFF.

V is TRBV7-9 and J is TRBJ2-7, with D maybe TRBD1 (5 bases). Per germline, CDR1 SEHNR and CDR2 FQNEAQ (reference sequence). This CDR3 comprises 15 residues. V was trimmed by 1 base and J by 5 bases, leaving 15 bases between them. The CDR3 spells CASSLVNGPGNEQYF. CDR3 bases: TGTGCCAGCAGCTTAGTTAATGGCCCAGGGAACGAGCAGTACTTC.

The chain employs TRBV4-2 and TRBJ1-1; D call uncertain. V dropped 1 base and J dropped 8 bases, with 8 bases sitting between them. The CDR3 has 12 residues. Germline V lookup: CDR1 LGHNA, CDR2 YNFKEQ. CDR3 loop: CASSQGRAEAFF. In nucleotides, the CDR3 is TGTGCCAGCAGCCAAGGAAGAGCAGAAGCTTTCTTT.

The gene calls are TRBV19 and TRBJ1-1, with D possibly matching TRBD1 (5 bases). The length of the CDR3 is 13 residues. Germline values: CDR1 LNHDA, CDR2 SQIVND (reference sequence). Trimming removed 9 bases at V and 1 base at J, with 12 bases between. CDR3 loop: CASQLGANTEAFF. In DNA, the CDR3 is TGTGCCAGCCAACTAGGGGCGAACACTGAAGCTTTCTTT.